These 25 T cell receptor beta chains share one sample of origin, sequenced in a study of Ad26.COV2.S vaccination and SARS-CoV-2 variants. Generated by immunoSEQ multiplex PCR, the TCRdb table keeps only in-frame clones and is missing some. The data hold 330,000 or so clones, with around 90% observed a single time. Stated treatment: some 20 received Ad26.COV2.S at low or high dose, single or two shots; 5 received placebo; per-sample allocation not given. The samples were gathered on day 63 after the first injection of vaccine or placebo. Sequenced material: peripheral blood, taken in a trial of Ad26.COV2.S vaccine versus placebo. Every receptor here comes from a person aged 18-65 years who received the Ad26.COV2.S COVID-19 vaccine or a placebo.

The gene calls are TRBV19 and TRBJ1-3; possible D gene TRBD1, 5 bases. CDR1 is LNHDA, CDR2 SQIVND, per germline (reference sequence). The CDR3 consists of 15 residues. Deletions cut 3 bases from V and 0 bases from J, with 9 bases between. The CDR3 DNA sequence: TGTGCCAGTAGTATGGGACCCTCCTCTGGAAACACCATATATTTT. Its protein is CASSMGPSSGNTIYF.

The chain uses TRBV18 and TRBJ1-1, with 7 bases identical to TRBD1. The CDR3 sequence is 15 residues long. CDR1 and CDR2 from the germline V gene are KGHSH and LQKENI. V shed 5 bases, J shed 1 base, and the junction held 7 bases outside the gene matches. DNA for the CDR3: TGTGCCAGCTCATCACAGGGGACCGCGAACACTGAAGCTTTCTTT. This codes for CASSSQGTANTEAFF.

The chain has TRBV24-1 and TRBJ2-1, with 12 positions matching TRBD2. Germline lookup yields CDR1 KGHDR and CDR2 SFDVKD. The length of the CDR3 is 16 residues. V was pared by 3 bases and J by 3 bases, with 2 bases of the junction left unmatched. CDR3 residues: CATSDPLAGGYNEQFF. As DNA, the CDR3 is TGTGCCACCAGTGATCCACTAGCGGGAGGCTACAATGAGCAGTTCTTC.

V usage is TRBV4-1 and J usage is TRBJ2-1; TRBD1 matches at 8 bases. The V gene end was trimmed by 1 base and the J gene end by 10 bases; junction bases not matched to a gene: 6. The CDR3 has 14 amino acids. Germline lookup yields CDR1 MGHRA and CDR2 YSYEKL. DNA for the CDR3: TGCGCCAGCAGCCAAGGGCAGGGGGCCAGGGAGCAGTTCTTC. Protein product: CASSQGQGAREQFF.

In this sample, this clone turned up a few times. The rearrangement joins TRBV2 to TRBJ1-3, with D uncertain. CDR1 and CDR2 (germline): SNHLY, FYNNEI. This CDR3 has 14 amino acids. Trimming removed 7 bases from V and 2 bases from J, with 12 bases in between. CDR3 in amino acids: CASTPAGTGNTIYF. The CDR3 DNA reads as TGTGCCAGCACCCCGGCCGGGACTGGAAACACCATATATTTT.

In nucleotides, the CDR3 is TGTGCCAGCAGCCCGGCGTACAGGGGGGCCAATCAGCCCCAGCATTTT. It yields the protein CASSPAYRGANQPQHF. J is TRBJ1-5 and V is TRBV11-2, with TRBD1 matching over 8 bases. Germline V gives CDR1 SGHAT, CDR2 FQNNGV. The CDR3 spans 16 residues. The trim removed 5 bases at V and 3 bases at J, leaving 9 bases unmatched. Full variable domain (missing parts from reference TRBV11-2 and TRBJ1-5): EAGVAQSPRYKIIEKRQSVAFWCNPISGHATLYWYQQILGQGPKLLIQFQNNGVVDDSQLPKDRFSAERLKGVDSTLKIQPAKLEDSAVYLCASSPAYRGANQPQHFGDGTRLSIL.

This chain links TRBV29-1 with TRBJ1-2, with D tentatively TRBD1 (6 bases). The CDR3 has 13 amino acids. V was shortened by 0 bases and J by 8 bases, with 13 bases between the two germline ends. CDR1 is SQVTM and CDR2 is ANQGSEA in the germline V gene. The CDR3 nucleotides read TGCAGCGTTGAAGACCCCATCAGGGGAGGCTACACCTTC. As protein: CSVEDPIRGGYTF. Full variable domain (outside the CDR3, taken from reference TRBV29-1 and TRBJ1-2): SAVISQKPSRDICQRGTSLTIQCQVDSQVTMMFWYRQQPGQSLTLIATANQGSEATYESGFVIDKFPISRPNLTFSTLTVSNMSPEDSSIYLCSVEDPIRGGYTFGSGTRLTVV.

The genes are TRBV27 and TRBJ2-7, with D uncertain. Germline CDR1 is MNHEY and CDR2 is SMNVEV (reference sequence). There are 15 residues in the CDR3. With 5 bases removed from V and 5 bases from J, the gap between germline ends came to 19 bases. Here the CDR3 DNA reads TGTGCCAGCAGTCCCTTAAGCCGCACTCGCCACGAGCAGTACTTC. Translated: CASSPLSRTRHEQYF.

V usage is TRBV6-5 and J usage is TRBJ1-4; TRBD1 is a possible D gene (5 bases). Germline CDR1 MNHEY, CDR2 SVGAGI. CDR3 length: 16 residues. Trimming removed 0 bases at V and 3 bases at J, with 11 bases between. The DNA for the CDR3 is TGTGCCAGCAGTTACTCGAGCAGGGTAGCTAATGAAAAACTGTTTTTT. Its protein is CASSYSSRVANEKLFF.

The J gene is TRBJ2-1, the V gene TRBV4-3; TRBD1 aligns across 10 bases. J gave up 8 bases and V 0 bases, and 7 bases lay outside the gene matches. The CDR3 sequence is 16 residues long. Germline V CDR1 and CDR2: LGHNA, YSLEER. This CDR3 is CASSQDLGQGSDEQFF. Here the CDR3 DNA reads TGCGCCAGCAGCCAAGATCTGGGACAGGGGAGCGATGAGCAGTTCTTC.

The chain links TRBV5-1 to TRBJ2-1, with a tentative D call TRBD2 (5 bases). CDR1 SGHRS and CDR2 YFSETQ come from the germline V gene. The germline V and J ends were trimmed by 1 base and 7 bases, with 18 bases remaining between them. This CDR3 spans 16 amino acids. This chain's CDR3 is CASSLSIGLWENEQFF. CDR3 DNA: TGCGCCAGCAGCTTGAGTATCGGTCTCTGGGAGAATGAGCAGTTCTTC.

The V and J genes are TRBV27 and TRBJ1-1; 8 nucleotides line up with TRBD1. CDR3 length: 14 amino acids. V shed 6 bases and J 5 bases; nucleotides not matched to a gene: 8. The germline gives CDR1 MNHEY, CDR2 SMNVEV (reference sequence). CDR3 in DNA: TGTGCCAGCAGATCGACAGGGGAGGGGACTGAAGCTTTCTTT. The encoded protein is CASRSTGEGTEAFF.

CDR3 amino acids: CASSPRGGAPGNTIYF. The CDR3 DNA follows: TGTGCCAGCTCACCACGGGGAGGGGCTCCAGGAAACACCATATATTTT. This sequence joins TRBV18 and TRBJ1-3; D is possibly TRBD1 (5 bases). This CDR3 spans 16 amino acids. V dropped 1 base and J dropped 4 bases, with 14 bases sitting between them. Germline CDR1 KGHSH, CDR2 LQKENI.

Remarks on this clone: Other DNA sequences in the same sample also yield this CDR3. The rearrangement links TRBV12-5 to TRBJ1-3, with D unresolved. The V gene's germline CDR1 is LGHNT and CDR2 FRNRAP. The CDR3 extends over 14 amino acids. V was pared by 1 base and J by 2 bases, with 6 bases between. The DNA for the CDR3 is TGTGCTAGTGGTTTGGGTCAACCTGGAAACACCATATATTTT. As protein: CASGLGQPGNTIYF.

This clone was counted only a few times. V gene TRBV12-3 or TRBV12-4 combines with J gene TRBJ2-1, with 9 bases that match TRBD1. The trim removed 6 bases at V and 10 bases at J, leaving 4 bases unmatched. The CDR3 sequence is 12 residues long. The CDR3 DNA sequence: TGTGCCAGCAGGGGGACAGGGAGGGAGCAGTTCTTC. This encodes CASRGTGREQFF.

Remarks on this clone: The sample contains more than one DNA sequence encoding this CDR3. The chain employs TRBV4-1 and TRBJ2-2; D unclear. Looked up from germline, CDR1 is MGHRA and CDR2 is YSYEKL. The CDR3 loop spans 15 amino acids. V dropped 6 bases and J dropped 2 bases, with 13 bases sitting between them. CDR3 amino acids: CASSPGMINTGELFF. Written as DNA, the CDR3 is TGCGCCAGCAGTCCCGGTATGATAAACACCGGGGAGCTGTTTTTT.

The rearrangement uses TRBV9 and TRBJ2-7; possibly TRBD2 for D (6 bases). V dropped 2 bases and J dropped 3 bases, with 15 bases sitting between them. Germline V lookup: CDR1 SGDLS, CDR2 YYNGEE. The CDR3 consists of 15 residues. CDR3 sequence: CASSVGGSTFYEQYF. The CDR3 coding sequence is TGTGCCAGCAGCGTCGGGGGTAGCACGTTCTACGAGCAGTACTTC.

V and J are TRBV27 and TRBJ1-6; D may be TRBD1 (5 bases). Germline CDR1 MNHEY, CDR2 SMNVEV (reference sequence). Trimming removed 2 bases at V and 7 bases at J, with 12 bases between. CDR3 length: 15 amino acids. CDR3 in amino acids: CASSLRQWGNSPLHF. The CDR3 nucleotides are TGTGCCAGCAGTTTAAGACAGTGGGGAAATTCACCCCTCCACTTT.

The chain uses TRBV7-2 and TRBJ2-5; possibly TRBD1 for D (6 bases). The length of the CDR3 is 14 residues. Between the trimmed V and J ends, which lost 2 bases and 5 bases, there was a span of 12 bases. Germline CDR1 is SGHTA and CDR2 is FQGNSA. In DNA, the CDR3 is TGTGCCAGCAGCTTATTCAGGGGCGCGGAGACCCAGTACTTC. Amino acids: CASSLFRGAETQYF.

V and J are TRBV9 and TRBJ2-3; no firm D call. CDR1 is SGDLS and CDR2 is YYNGEE in the germline V gene. CDR3 length: 14 amino acids. Trimming cost V 1 base and J 3 bases, with 9 bases left between them. CDR3 in amino acids: CASSVTGNTDTQYF. CDR3 nucleotides: TGTGCCAGCAGCGTAACGGGTAATACAGATACGCAGTATTTT.

V and J are TRBV21-1 and TRBJ2-1; no DNA check was done on the table's D call, TRBD2. TRBV21-1 is shown as a pseudogene. CDR3 length: 13 amino acids. CDR3 amino acids: CASSNPRRELGFF. In nucleotides, the CDR3 is TGTGCCAGCAGCAATCCTCGGCGGGAATTAGGTTTCTTC.

The J gene is TRBJ1-6, the V gene TRBV5-5; D is unclear. Germline V gene lookup returns CDR1 SGHKS and CDR2 YYEKEE (reference sequence). There are 16 residues in the CDR3. Trimming took 4 bases from V and 6 from J, leaving 17 bases between them. The CDR3, as DNA: TGTGCCAGCAGCCTAACCGAGCGAGGGTCTAATTCACCCCTCCACTTT. Its translation: CASSLTERGSNSPLHF.

This clone has a single count. The chain recombines TRBV12-3 or TRBV12-4 with TRBJ2-2; D remains unclear. The V and J ends lost 4 bases and 7 bases respectively, with 10 bases between them. CDR3 length equals 13 residues. As DNA, the CDR3 is TGTGCCAGCAGTTGGGCCAGTAGCGGGGAGCTGTTTTTT. It is translated as CASSWASSGELFF.

The V and J genes are TRBV19 and TRBJ1-5; D not resolved. The CDR3 loop spans 16 amino acids. V was shortened by 7 bases and J by 0 bases, with 16 bases between the two germline ends. From germline, CDR1 is LNHDA and CDR2 SQIVND (reference sequence). The CDR3 is CASNPLDGYSNQPQHF. CDR3 DNA: TGTGCCAGTAACCCCTTAGACGGTTATAGCAATCAGCCCCAGCATTTT.

The rearrangement links TRBV6-2 or TRBV6-3 to TRBJ1-2; D not certain. Germline CDR1 and CDR2: MNHEY and SVGEGT. V lost 5 bases, J lost 4 bases, and 5 bases lay in between. The CDR3 spans 11 residues. The CDR3 DNA sequence: TGTGCCAGCAGTATCTTCTATGGCTACACCTTC. It translates to CASSIFYGYTF.